Each of the 6 T cell receptor beta chains below was sequenced from the same sample in a study of blood T cell repertoires in COVID-19. TCRdb keeps only in-frame clones here, not all; method: immunoSEQ multiplex PCR. The sample lists roughly 65,000 clones; roughly 92% were seen once. The sample was peripheral blood. The receptors derive from a man aged 65 to 79 with active COVID-19.

This clone was recorded only once. The chain uses TRBV5-1 and TRBJ2-1; 8 bases are shared with TRBD2. After removal of 4 bases from V and 4 bases from J, the junction contained 7 bases not matched to a gene. CDR3 length: 15 amino acids. CDR1 SGHRS and CDR2 YFSETQ come from the germline V gene. In DNA form, the CDR3 reads TGCGCCAGCAGCCCCACGGGGGGGTCATACAATGAGCAGTTCTTC. This encodes CASSPTGGSYNEQFF.

The sample holds a few counts of this clone. V is TRBV5-1 and J is TRBJ1-4; D gene unclear. V lost 5 bases, J lost 0 bases, and 11 bases lay in between. Germline CDR1 and CDR2: SGHRS and YFSETQ. The CDR3 runs 15 residues. DNA of the CDR3: TGCGCCAGCAGGGAGGGAAGCGCAACTAATGAAAAACTGTTTTTT. Translation: CASREGSATNEKLFF.

The rearrangement uses TRBV6-1 and TRBJ2-7; D is unresolved. This CDR3 is built from 12 residues. CDR1 is MNHNS and CDR2 is SASEGT in the germline V gene. The V and J ends lost 2 bases and 6 bases respectively, with 8 bases between them. CDR3 DNA sequence: TGTGCCAGCAGTGAATGGGCCGTCGAGCAGTACGTC. Encoded protein: CASSEWAVEQYV.

The chain joins TRBV19 to TRBJ2-3; TRBD2 agrees at 8 bases. The germline gives CDR1 LNHDA, CDR2 SQIVND (reference sequence). The CDR3 has 15 residues. The V and J ends lost 5 bases and 2 bases, in that order; junction bases with no gene match: 6. The DNA of the CDR3 is TGTGCCAGTAGTCATACGACTAGCGTCACAGATACGCAGTATTTT. Translation: CASSHTTSVTDTQYF.

The chain combines TRBV12-3 or TRBV12-4 with TRBJ2-5, with D possibly TRBD2 on 5 matching bases. The V gene lost 4 bases and the J gene lost 2 bases, with 8 bases spanning the gap. This CDR3 region has 13 residues. CDR3 sequence (DNA): TGTGCCAGCAGTTCGGGATTACAAGAGACCCAGTACTTC. This codes for CASSSGLQETQYF.

J is TRBJ2-3 and V is TRBV7-9, with TRBD2 identical over 9 bases. Trimming took 5 bases from V and 4 from J; bases not matched to a gene: 7. Germline V CDR1 and CDR2: SEHNR, FQNEAQ (reference sequence). The CDR3 consists of 15 residues. DNA of the CDR3: TGTGCCAGCAGCCCGGGACTAGCCCGCCCAGATACGCAGTATTTT. Its translation: CASSPGLARPDTQYF.